This T cell receptor beta chain stems from a study of T cell repertoires in cytomegalovirus infection. Study background: Matching HLA type, along with CMV infection, was indicated by public TCR beta signatures.

The CDR3 loop spans 17 amino acids. The trim removed 9 bases at V and 2 bases at J, leaving 15 bases unmatched. Germline CDR1 reads MNHNS; CDR2 reads SASEGT. TCRdb ran MiXCR on the reads and lists one entry per CDR3 protein. The sample records around 310,000 distinct CDR3 sequences, under 20% being singletons. This clonotype was counted between two and nine times. The antigen remains undetermined. General study findings and limits: HLA-C-restricted CMV clonotypes gave the most frequent clonotype in two of eight donors.

Material: PBMCs. This sequence was found in a human donor in good health (CMV status not recorded). Some clones in this sample may be carry-over from other donors' samples. V usage is TRBV6-1 and J usage is TRBJ2-3; 9 positions agree with TRBD2. CDR3: CASTEAGGRRFTDTQYF. The CDR3 DNA sequence: TGTGCCAGTACGGAAGCGGGGGGCCGCCGCTTCACAGATACGCAGTATTTT.